This T cell receptor beta chain was recovered during a study of blood T cells in healthy people across ages. A second about 7 to 12 cycle PCR used barcoded and J-beta primers. One entry per CDR3 protein results from TCRdb running MiXCR on the 5' RACE reads. This table holds 1 million to 1.2 million distinct CDR3 sequences, around two fifths found once. Researchers collected roughly 9.8 milliliters of peripheral blood from every single donor. V was trimmed by 6 bases and J by 0 bases, leaving 18 bases between them. CDR1 is SQVTM and CDR2 is ANQGSEA in the germline V gene. The CDR3 covers 16 residues. This TCR was sampled from a man aged 18 to 29 in good health. This sequence joins TRBV29-1 and TRBJ2-1; tentative D call: TRBD2 (5 bases). The material sequenced was blood. The CDR3 DNA is TGCAGCGTCGATGGACCGGGGAAAAGCTCCTACAATGAGCAGTTCTTC. It codes for CSVDGPGKSSYNEQFF.